These 14 T cell receptor beta chains were sequenced from one sample in a study of blood T cell repertoires in COVID-19. Profiling relied on immunoSEQ multiplex PCR, and the TCRdb table lists in-frame clones only, not all of them. The sample holds about 480,000 clones, roughly 88% seen once. The sample consisted of PBMCs or T cells enriched from blood (not recorded which). The receptors stem from a woman aged 35 to 49 who had recovered from COVID-19.

The chain is built from TRBV30 and TRBJ1-4; the match to TRBD1 covers 9 bases. The ends lost 2 bases at V and 15 bases at J; junction bases unmatched: 10. This CDR3 has 13 amino acids. Per germline, CDR1 GTSNPN and CDR2 SVGIG (reference sequence). The CDR3 is CAWSFGTGFTVFF. In DNA form, the CDR3 reads TGTGCCTGGAGTTTCGGGACAGGGTTCACCGTGTTTTTT.

The V call is TRBV3-1 (or the pseudogene TRBV3-2), the J call TRBJ2-7; the match to TRBD1 covers 8 bases. The CDR3 has 15 amino acids. V dropped 1 base and J dropped 4; count of bases not matched to a gene: 6. CDR1 is LGHDT, CDR2 YNNKEL, per germline (reference sequence). This chain's CDR3 is CASSQGAGGLYEQYF. As DNA, the CDR3 is TGTGCCAGCAGCCAAGGGGCAGGGGGCCTGTACGAGCAGTACTTC.

The chain carries TRBV19 and TRBJ2-1; TRBD2 agrees at 7 bases. The junction had 4 bases not matched to a gene; V was cut back by 5 bases and J by 0 bases. CDR1 is LNHDA, CDR2 SQIVND, per germline (reference sequence). The CDR3 extends over 15 amino acids. This chain's CDR3 is CASSRIAGSYNEQFF. Written as DNA, the CDR3 is TGTGCCAGTAGTCGTATAGCGGGCTCCTACAATGAGCAGTTCTTC.

The rearrangement links TRBV2 to TRBJ2-1, with TRBD2 identical over 10 bases. From germline, CDR1 is SNHLY and CDR2 FYNNEI. J was trimmed by 7 bases and V by 7 bases; bases with no gene match: 22. CDR3 length: 19 residues. CDR3 nucleotides: TGTGCCAGCACAGGGTTCGGAGCGGGAGGGCCTTTTTTGGATAATGAGCAGTTCTTC. Amino acids: CASTGFGAGGPFLDNEQFF.

V usage is TRBV2 and J usage is TRBJ1-3; perhaps TRBD1 as D (6 bases). This CDR3 region has 14 residues. From germline, CDR1 is SNHLY and CDR2 FYNNEI. Trimming left V 4 bases short and J 4 bases short, with 11 bases between. The DNA for the CDR3 is TGTGCCAGCAGTGTCCAGGGGACGGGAAACACCATATATTTT. It encodes CASSVQGTGNTIYF.

The chain recombines TRBV4-1 with TRBJ2-1, with D perhaps matching TRBD1 (7 bases). Germline-derived CDR1 and CDR2 are MGHRA and YSYEKL. The CDR3 extends over 15 amino acids. Trimming removed 1 base at V and 6 bases at J, with 13 bases between. This chain's CDR3 is CASSQAAGGFNEQFF. The CDR3 DNA sequence: TGCGCCAGCAGCCAAGCGGCAGGGGGGTTCAATGAGCAGTTCTTC.

The chain is built from TRBV19 and TRBJ1-2; TRBD1 agrees at 7 bases. This CDR3 is built from 15 residues. Trimming took 2 bases from V and 3 from J; bases not matched to a gene: 6. The germline V gene encodes CDR1 LNHDA and CDR2 SQIVND (reference sequence). CDR3 DNA: TGTGCCAGTAGTATACCGGACAGGCCCGACTATGGCTACACCTTC. Translated, it gives CASSIPDRPDYGYTF.

In its sample, this clone was seen once. The DNA of the CDR3 is TGTGCCAGCAGCCGGGGGGACGGGGGTCAAGAGACCCAGTACTTC. It is translated as CASSRGDGGQETQYF. V is TRBV7-9 and J is TRBJ2-5, with 7 bases that match TRBD2. The CDR3 consists of 15 residues. CDR1 is SEHNR, CDR2 FQNEAQ, per germline (reference sequence). Trimming cost V 5 bases and J 2 bases; bases outside gene matches: 8.

The gene calls are TRBV6-2 or TRBV6-3 and TRBJ1-1; D is possibly TRBD1 (5 bases). Trimming left V 5 bases short and J 2 bases short, with 12 bases between. From germline, CDR1 is MNHEY and CDR2 SVGEGT. This CDR3 is 14 amino acids long. CDR3 amino acids: CASSRVRANTEAFF. As DNA, the CDR3 is TGTGCCAGCAGTCGGGTCAGGGCTAACACTGAAGCTTTCTTT.

This sequence joins TRBV5-1 and TRBJ2-5; D gene ambiguous. Germline values: CDR1 SGHRS, CDR2 YFSETQ. This CDR3 is built from 14 residues. The germline V and J ends were trimmed by 4 bases and 1 base, with 11 bases remaining between them. For the CDR3, the DNA is TGCGCCAGCAGCGCGGAGCCCTTCCAAGAGACCCAGTACTTC. Protein sequence: CASSAEPFQETQYF.

This chain uses TRBV7-2 with TRBJ2-5; the match to TRBD2 covers 8 bases. V lost 5 bases to trimming and J lost 2 bases; unmatched junction nucleotides: 4. From germline, CDR1 is SGHTA and CDR2 FQGNSA. This CDR3 region has 14 residues. CDR3 sequence: CASSQSGSQETQYF. CDR3 DNA sequence: TGTGCCAGCAGCCAGAGCGGGAGTCAAGAGACCCAGTACTTC.

J is TRBJ1-2 and V is TRBV27, with D hard to call. The ends were cut back, 0 bases at V and 2 bases at J, with 4 bases in the middle. The germline V gene has CDR1 MNHEY and CDR2 SMNVEV (reference sequence). The length of the CDR3 is 13 residues. Here the CDR3 DNA reads TGTGCCAGCAGTTTATCAGCGAACTATGGCTACACCTTC. It encodes CASSLSANYGYTF.

The V gene is TRBV5-5, the J gene TRBJ1-2; D is unclear. V lost 6 bases, J lost 4 bases, and 16 bases lay in between. The CDR3 runs to 14 residues. Germline V gene sequence: CDR1 SGHKS, CDR2 YYEKEE (reference sequence). The DNA of the CDR3 is TGTGCCAGCAACGGAGGGCCCGGACTCTATGGCTACACCTTC. Protein: CASNGGPGLYGYTF.

The J gene is TRBJ2-2, the V gene TRBV19; weak D call: TRBD2 (5 bases). Between the trimmed V and J ends, which lost 9 bases and 0 bases, there was a span of 11 bases. Germline loops: CDR1 LNHDA, CDR2 SQIVND (reference sequence). CDR3 length equals 14 residues. CDR3 DNA: TGTGCCAGCTCAGTTAGCGCGAACACCGGGGAGCTGTTTTTT. Amino acid sequence: CASSVSANTGELFF.